This T cell receptor beta chain is from a study of T cell responses to AZD1222 COVID-19 vaccine (dated by TCRdb to about 2021). For the wider study: AZD1222 recipients whose second dose came at about 4 weeks and those whose second dose came at about 12 weeks were combined into one group, since spike-specific TCR depth and breadth did not differ between the two schedules. Enrollment into the trials was organized by age into subgroups of 18-55, 56-69 and 70-plus years, and those subgroups contained roughly 140, 27 and 60 TCR-sequenced participants, respectively. TCR sequencing was performed for about 250 trial participants, of whom about 200 were given two doses of AZD1222 and about 25 were given two doses of MenACWY control vaccine. The paper as a whole reports these results and caveats: The 56-69-year group was small, and its depth increase did not reach significance, likely because of low power. The whole spike protein was spanned by vaccine-associated CD4 TCRs, and dominant responses were seen in regions 160-218 and 743-854. Only 5 to 7 AZD1222 recipients were SARS-CoV-2 seropositive at baseline, limiting conclusions about previously exposed vaccinees. A significant rise in spike-specific TCR breadth and depth was observed after two AZD1222 doses relative to day 0 and relative to MenACWY recipients. Most participants were white British and females outnumbered males, and the authors suggested that clonal diversity may have been underestimated. No day 14 peak-response samples were available, so repertoires were characterized only after the peak T cell response. Reportedly, almost half of the unique spike-specific TCRs recognized epitopes lying outside the regions that are mutated in the B.1.351 and B.1.1.7 variants.

Inclusive of the bounding cysteine and phenylalanine, the CDR3 is 14 residues long. Just the 42-base CDR3 DNA is kept, in frame starting at base 1. CDR1 is given as LGHNA and CDR2 as YSLEER, both from the germline V gene. The junction carries 13 bases between V and J, which are trimmed by 0 bases and 7 bases respectively. The time point label for this specimen denotes: baseline before first vaccination. The vaccinee samples were drawn from two UK trials, COV001 and COV002, one of which was a single-blind randomized controlled phase 2/3 trial testing AZD1222 (ChAdOx1 nCoV-19) in healthy adults. For TCRbeta chain sequencing, PBMC samples from trial participants were taken at day 0 and at day 28 after the second dose. The CDR3 regions of human TCRbeta chains were analyzed by immunosequencing. On the study's bioinformatics: TCRs in the repertoires were matched against a reference library of SARS-CoV-2-specific TCRs that had been generated with the MIRA antigen-specificity platform. Breadth meant the fraction of unique TCRs that were SARS-CoV-2-associated, whereas depth meant the fraction of total T cells that were SARS-CoV-2-associated. Using the MIRA data, each spike-specific TCR was assigned both to the spike region to which the TCR was reactive and to a CD4 or CD8 class. Log10-transformed breadth and depth values were compared by one-way ANOVA with Sidak's multiple comparisons tests. TCRdb limited this immuneACCESS table to in-frame rearrangements with V and J called. A share of clones is missing; checked studies link under half to unresolved V genes, and the rest is unexplained. V, J and clone size reflect that table, while D and trimming were determined from the DNA. Present in this sample are 100,000 to 150,000 clones, 90% of which were seen just once. The top ten hold 7.2% of the sample.

Turning to this clone: Its antigen target is currently unknown. No qualities accompany the bases; no much larger clone lies one base away.

The source material was peripheral blood, sampled on day 0 of AZD1222 vaccination. The chain is assembled from TRBV4-3 and TRBJ2-7; the D segment cannot be called with confidence. This sequence originates from an adult in good health. The CDR3 corresponds to CASSQDRGPLEQYF. DNA sequence: TGCGCCAGCAGCCAAGATCGTGGGCCGCTTGAGCAGTACTTC.